This entry concerns a single T cell receptor beta chain. Its antigen is unknown. Base-call qualities are not available, and no considerably larger clone is one nucleotide away. Each collaborating institution followed its own protocols to collect whole blood in K2EDTA tubes. For TCRbeta analysis, collaborators shipped samples as frozen whole blood, isolated PBMCs, or DNA extracted from either of those sample types. This record comes from a study of blood T cell repertoires in COVID-19 (dated by TCRdb to about 2020). Study-wide context: Samples from collaborators originated in the United States, Italy and Spain and spanned both the acute and convalescent phases of COVID-19. The material from the prospective study consisted of cDNA or gDNA derived from T cells, B-cell-depleted T cells, or PBMCs. Deeply sampled blood TCRbeta repertoires from subjects exposed to, actively infected with, or recovered from COVID-19 were included in the dataset. A freely available public database, intended as a resource for researchers studying the immune response to SARS-CoV-2, is where the repertoires were released. Samples were obtained from the ongoing ImmuneRACE study (first 160 participants) and from some 1,200 subjects provided by 6 global collaborators. A de-identified subject ID, COVID-19 status, age in years and sex were almost always included in the sample metadata. Where HLA class I and class II types were available, the types were taken from metadata supplied by the sample provider, not from assay-based typing. Here is what the overall study found, with its caveats: The quantity of clinical and demographic metadata differed by source and by participant and was supplied without curation.

TCRbeta CDR3 regions were amplified from genomic DNA using the immunoSEQ Assay, a bias-controlled multiplex PCR. The paper's data handling went like this. Within the assay, amplification of reference gene primers was used to estimate how many nucleated cells each sample contained. To quantify the absolute abundance of each unique TCRbeta CDR3 rearrangement, sequence reads were collapsed and filtered. Productive Simpson clonality was computed per sample as the square root of Simpson's diversity index over productive rearrangements. Held by TCRdb, this immuneACCESS table contains in-frame sequences only and omits some clones. Under half of the omission traces to an unresolved V gene where checked; the cause of the rest is unknown. V, J and clone size are those of that table, while D and trimming were read from the DNA. The sample contains a few hundred thousand clones, 85% of them found a single time. The ten largest make up roughly 3.6% of the sample.

Sample: peripheral blood. The source is a woman aged 18-29 years with acute or convalescent COVID-19.

For the CDR3, the sequence is CASSQEGTAGGGEQYF. The bases read TGTGCCAGCAGCCAAGAGGGAACGGCGGGAGGGGGGGAGCAGTACTTC. The rearrangement combines TRBV4-2 with TRBJ2-7; 9 bases in the junction line up with TRBD2. Relative to germline, V is missing 0 bases and J is missing 7 bases, with 10 bases of the junction outside any gene match. The germline V gene encodes CDR1 LGHNA and CDR2 YNFKEQ. The CDR3 has 16 amino acids, counting the end cysteine and phenylalanine. The CDR3 DNA has 48 bases and is translated from base 1.